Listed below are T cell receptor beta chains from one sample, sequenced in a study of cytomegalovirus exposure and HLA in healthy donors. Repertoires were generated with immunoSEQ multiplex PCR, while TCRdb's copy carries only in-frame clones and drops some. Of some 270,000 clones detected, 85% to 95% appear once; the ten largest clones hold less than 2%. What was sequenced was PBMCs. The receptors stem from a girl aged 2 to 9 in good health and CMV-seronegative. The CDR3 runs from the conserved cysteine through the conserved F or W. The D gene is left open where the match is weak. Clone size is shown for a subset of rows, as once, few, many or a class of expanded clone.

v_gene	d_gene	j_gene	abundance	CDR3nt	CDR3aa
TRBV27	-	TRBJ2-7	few	TGTGCCAGCAGAACCCTCACGCAGCGAGACTACGAGCAGTACTTC	CASRTLTQRDYEQYF
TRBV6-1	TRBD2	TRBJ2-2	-	TGTGCCAGCAGATCTAGCGGGATGAACACCGGGGAGCTGTTTTTT	CASRSSGMNTGELFF
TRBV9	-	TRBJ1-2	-	TGTGCCAGCAGCGGACTAGGGGCAGACCCGATCGAAGGCTACACCTTC	CASSGLGADPIEGYTF
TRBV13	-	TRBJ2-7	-	TGTGCCAGCAGCTCCCTTAACGTACGGGGAAGGCACGAGCAGTACTTC	CASSSLNVRGRHEQYF
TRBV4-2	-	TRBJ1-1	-	TGTGCCAGCAGCCAAGATCCCGGGAACACTGAAGCTTTCTTT	CASSQDPGNTEAFF
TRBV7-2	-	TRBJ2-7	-	TGTGCCAGCAGCTTACCAGCCTACGAGCAGTACTTC	CASSLPAYEQYF
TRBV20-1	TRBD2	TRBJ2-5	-	TGCAGTGCTGCTAGCGGCGAGACCCAGTACTTC	CSAASGETQYF
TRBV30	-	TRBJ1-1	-	TGTGCCTGGCGACAAGACACTGAAGCTTTCTTT	CAWRQDTEAFF
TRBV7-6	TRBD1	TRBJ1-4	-	TGTGCCAGCAGCACGACAGGGGCTGAAAAACTGTTTTTT	CASSTTGAEKLFF
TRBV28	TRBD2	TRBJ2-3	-	TGTGCCAGCAGTCAGCTAGCGGGGATCGCAGATACGCAGTATTTT	CASSQLAGIADTQYF
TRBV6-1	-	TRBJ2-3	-	TGTGCCAGCACCCGCGCCGGAGATACGCAGTATTTT	CASTRAGDTQYF
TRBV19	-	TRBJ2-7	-	TGTGCCAGTAGTATCGGACACAGCTCCTACGAGCAGTACTTC	CASSIGHSSYEQYF
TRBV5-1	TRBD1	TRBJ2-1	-	TGCGCCAGCAGCTTGGCGTCGACAGGGGGCCACAATGAGCAGTTCTTC	CASSLASTGGHNEQFF
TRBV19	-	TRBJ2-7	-	TGTGCCAGTAGTATCGGTCCAGGGGGGTCCTACGAGCAGTACTTC	CASSIGPGGSYEQYF
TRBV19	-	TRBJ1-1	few	TGTGCCAGTAGTATAGATCGAGCGACTGAAGCTTTCTTT	CASSIDRATEAFF
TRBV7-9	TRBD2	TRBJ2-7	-	TGTGCCAGCAGCTCAGGGACAGTGGTAGCGGGGGTCTACGAGCAGTACTTC	CASSSGTVVAGVYEQYF
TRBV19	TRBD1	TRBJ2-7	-	TGTGCCAGTAGGAAAACAGGGGGATCCCAATACGAGCAGTACTTC	CASRKTGGSQYEQYF
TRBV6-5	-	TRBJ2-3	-	TGTGCCAGCACCCAGGAGGTAACAGCCCTTAGGCAGTATTTT	CASTQEVTALRQYF
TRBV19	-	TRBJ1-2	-	TGTGCCAGTAGTACGCCTGGACAGACCTACTATGGCTACACCTTC	CASSTPGQTYYGYTF
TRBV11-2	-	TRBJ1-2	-	TGTGCCAGCAGCCTTGGACTCCATACTAACTATGGCTACACCTTC	CASSLGLHTNYGYTF
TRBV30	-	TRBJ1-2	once	TGTGCCTGGAGCACAACGACGGGGGGCTACACCTTC	CAWSTTTGGYTF